The 3 T cell receptor beta chains below all came from one sample that was sequenced in a study of blood T cell repertoires in COVID-19. Method: immunoSEQ multiplex PCR; TCRdb's copy keeps in-frame clones and lacks some. The table lists some 350,000 clones, roughly nine tenths of them singletons, with 0.9% to 1.1% in the top ten. Sequencing used PBMCs or T cells enriched from blood (not recorded which). All receptors derive from a man aged 18 to 29 who had recovered from COVID-19.

The chain has TRBV4-3 and TRBJ2-3; D gene uncertain. Germline V gene sequence: CDR1 LGHNA, CDR2 YSLEER. The length of the CDR3 is 14 residues. The V gene lost 1 base and the J gene lost 2 bases, with 7 bases spanning the gap. CDR3 loop: CASSQGLFTDTQYF. As DNA, the CDR3 is TGCGCCAGCAGCCAAGGACTCTTCACAGATACGCAGTATTTT.

The V gene is TRBV7-9, the J gene TRBJ1-1, with a weak D call TRBD1 (6 bases). The CDR3 is 18 amino acids. Germline V gene data show CDR1 as SEHNR and CDR2 as FQNEAQ (reference sequence). V was shortened by 5 bases and J by 0 bases, with 22 bases between the two germline ends. CDR3: CASSRKLGRGVMNTEAFF. The CDR3 DNA follows: TGTGCCAGCAGCCGAAAGCTGGGCAGGGGAGTAATGAACACTGAAGCTTTCTTT.

This chain joins TRBV27 and TRBJ2-3, with D possibly being TRBD2 (5 bases). Deletions cut 3 bases from V and 0 bases from J, with 28 bases between. Germline V gene lookup returns CDR1 MNHEY and CDR2 SMNVEV (reference sequence). The CDR3 consists of 21 residues. CDR3: CASSFLYRTDWRASSTDTQYF. CDR3 in DNA: TGTGCCAGCAGTTTCCTCTATCGGACTGACTGGCGGGCCTCTAGCACAGATACGCAGTATTTT.